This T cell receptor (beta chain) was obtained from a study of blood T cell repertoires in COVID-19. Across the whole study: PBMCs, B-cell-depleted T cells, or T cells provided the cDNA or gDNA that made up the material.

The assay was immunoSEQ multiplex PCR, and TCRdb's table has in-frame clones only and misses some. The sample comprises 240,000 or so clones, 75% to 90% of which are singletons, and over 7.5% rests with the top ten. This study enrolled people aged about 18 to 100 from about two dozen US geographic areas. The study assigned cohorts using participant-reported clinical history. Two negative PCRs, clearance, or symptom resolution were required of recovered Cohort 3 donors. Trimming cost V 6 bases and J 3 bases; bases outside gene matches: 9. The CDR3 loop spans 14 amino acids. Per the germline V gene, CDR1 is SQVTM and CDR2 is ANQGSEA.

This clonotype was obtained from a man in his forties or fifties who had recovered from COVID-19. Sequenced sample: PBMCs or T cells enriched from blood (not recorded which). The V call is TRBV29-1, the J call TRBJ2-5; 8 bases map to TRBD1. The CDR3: CSVADRGGKETQYF. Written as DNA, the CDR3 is TGCAGCGTCGCAGACAGGGGTGGGAAAGAGACCCAGTACTTC.